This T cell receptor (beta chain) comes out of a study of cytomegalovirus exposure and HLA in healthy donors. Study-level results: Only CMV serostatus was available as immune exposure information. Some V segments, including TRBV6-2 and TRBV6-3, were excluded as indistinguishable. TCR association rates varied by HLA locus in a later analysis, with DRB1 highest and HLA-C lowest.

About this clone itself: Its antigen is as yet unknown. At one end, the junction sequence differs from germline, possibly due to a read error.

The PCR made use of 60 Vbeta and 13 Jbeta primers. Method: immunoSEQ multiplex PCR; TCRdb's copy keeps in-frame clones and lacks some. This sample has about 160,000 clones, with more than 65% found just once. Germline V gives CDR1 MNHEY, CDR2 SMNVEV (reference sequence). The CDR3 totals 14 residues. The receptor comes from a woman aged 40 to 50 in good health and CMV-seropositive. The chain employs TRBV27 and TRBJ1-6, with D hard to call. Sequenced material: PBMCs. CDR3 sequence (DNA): TGTGCCAGCAGTTTGGCGGATCCCCGATCACCCCTCAACTTT. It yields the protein CASSLADPRSPLNF.